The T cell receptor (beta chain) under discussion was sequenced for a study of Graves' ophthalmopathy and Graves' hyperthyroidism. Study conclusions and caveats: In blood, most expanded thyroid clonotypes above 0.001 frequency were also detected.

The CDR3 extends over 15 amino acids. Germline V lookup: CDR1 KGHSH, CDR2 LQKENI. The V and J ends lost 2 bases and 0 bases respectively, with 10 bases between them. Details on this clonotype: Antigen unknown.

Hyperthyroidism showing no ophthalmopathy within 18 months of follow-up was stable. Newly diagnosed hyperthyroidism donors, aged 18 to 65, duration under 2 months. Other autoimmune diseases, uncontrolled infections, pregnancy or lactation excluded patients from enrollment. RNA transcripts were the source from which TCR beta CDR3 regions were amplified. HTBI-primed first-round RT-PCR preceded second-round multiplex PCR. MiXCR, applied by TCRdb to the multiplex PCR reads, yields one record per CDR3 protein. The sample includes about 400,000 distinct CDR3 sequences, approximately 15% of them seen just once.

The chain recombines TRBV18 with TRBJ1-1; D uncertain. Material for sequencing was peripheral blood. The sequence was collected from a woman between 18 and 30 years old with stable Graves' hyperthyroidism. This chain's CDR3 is CASSPNSEMNTEAFF. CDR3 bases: TGTGCCAGCTCACCAAATAGTGAGATGAACACTGAAGCTTTCTTT. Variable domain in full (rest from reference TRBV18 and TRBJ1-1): NAGVMQNPRHLVRRRGQEARLRCSPMKGHSHVYWYRQLPEEGLKFMVYLQKENIIDESGMPKERFSAEFPKEGPSILRIQQVVRGDSAAYFCASSPNSEMNTEAFFGQGTRLTVV.